In this sample, the clone carrying this T cell receptor beta chain turned up a few times. Its specificity is unknown. A second PCR of roughly 7 to 11 cycles used a sample-barcoded 5' primer and a J-beta primer mix. From each sample, at least 2.5 million paired-end reads containing CDR3 were obtained. Via MiXCR, TCRdb re-called the 5' RACE reads, giving one row per CDR3 protein. The data contain 1.5 million or so distinct CDR3 sequences, approximately 42% of them singletons. The CDR3 spans 16 residues. The ends lost 5 bases at V and 2 bases at J; junction bases unmatched: 8. Looked up from germline, CDR1 is SEHNR and CDR2 is FQNEAQ (reference sequence). This specimen belongs to a study of blood T cells in healthy people across ages. Study results and limitations: No one knew whether donors had CMV, which possibly confounded expanded clonotype changes. It was found that TCR beta diversity correlated strongly with the percentage of naive T cells.

Each individual donor underwent a draw of approximately 9.6 milliliters of peripheral blood. Sequenced sample: blood. This receptor was obtained from a woman younger than 30 in good health. The rearrangement uses TRBV7-9 and TRBJ2-5; 10 nucleotides agree with TRBD2. The CDR3 coding sequence is TGTGCCAGCAGCCGATTAGCGGGAGGAGGACAAGAGACCCAGTACTTC. Amino acid sequence: CASSRLAGGGQETQYF.